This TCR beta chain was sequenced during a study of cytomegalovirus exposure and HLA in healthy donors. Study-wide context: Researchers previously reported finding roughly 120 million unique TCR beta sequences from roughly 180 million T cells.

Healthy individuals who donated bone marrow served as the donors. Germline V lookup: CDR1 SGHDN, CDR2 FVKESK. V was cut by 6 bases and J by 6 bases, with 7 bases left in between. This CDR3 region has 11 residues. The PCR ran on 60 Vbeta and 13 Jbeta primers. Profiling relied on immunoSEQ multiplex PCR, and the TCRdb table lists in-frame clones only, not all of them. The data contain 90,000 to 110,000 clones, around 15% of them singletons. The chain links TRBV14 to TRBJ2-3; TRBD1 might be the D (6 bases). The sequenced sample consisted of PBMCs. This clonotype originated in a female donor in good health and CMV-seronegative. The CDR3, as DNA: TGTGCCAGCAGTCAGGGGGATACGCAGTATTTT. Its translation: CASSQGDTQYF.